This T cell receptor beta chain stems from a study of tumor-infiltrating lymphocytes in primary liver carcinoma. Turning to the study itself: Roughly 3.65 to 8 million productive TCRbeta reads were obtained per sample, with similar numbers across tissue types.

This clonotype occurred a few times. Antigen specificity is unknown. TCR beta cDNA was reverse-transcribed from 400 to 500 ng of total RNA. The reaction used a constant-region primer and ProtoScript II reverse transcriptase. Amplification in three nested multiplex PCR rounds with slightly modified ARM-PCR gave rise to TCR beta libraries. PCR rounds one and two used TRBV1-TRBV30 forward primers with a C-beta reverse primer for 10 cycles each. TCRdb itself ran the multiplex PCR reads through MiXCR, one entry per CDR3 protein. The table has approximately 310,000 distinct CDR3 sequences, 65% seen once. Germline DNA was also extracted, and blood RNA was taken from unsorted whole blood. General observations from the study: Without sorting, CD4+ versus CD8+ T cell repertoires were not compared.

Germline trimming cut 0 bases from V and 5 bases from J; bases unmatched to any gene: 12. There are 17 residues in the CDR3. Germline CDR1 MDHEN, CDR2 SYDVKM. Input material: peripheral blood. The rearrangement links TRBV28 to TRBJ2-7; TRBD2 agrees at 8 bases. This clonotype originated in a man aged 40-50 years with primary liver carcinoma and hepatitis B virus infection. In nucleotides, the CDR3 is TGTGCCAGCAGTTTATGGGCTAGCGGGCATAGGGAGGACGAGCAGTACTTC. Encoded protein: CASSLWASGHREDEQYF.